This T cell receptor (beta chain) was observed in a study of shared clonotypes between healthy human individuals. Study context: The plates for each donor numbered three CD4 naive, three CD4 memory, two CD8 naive and one CD8 memory.

Germline CDR1 and CDR2: LNHDA and SQIVND (reference sequence). The V and J ends lost 6 bases and 5 bases, in that order; junction bases with no gene match: 5. The CDR3 runs to 13 residues. The donors were all Caucasian adults (living in Nashville, Tennessee). TCRdb keeps only in-frame clones here, not all; method: immunoSEQ multiplex PCR. The sample records roughly 2.5 million clones, roughly 92% being singletons. The sequence was obtained from a man aged 18 to 30 in good health. The rearrangement uses TRBV19 and TRBJ2-5; TRBD1 matches 8 bases. Sequencing input: naive CD4+ T cells sorted from blood. Indicated subset: CD45RA+ positively selected. The CDR3 DNA follows: TGTGCCAGTAGACAGACAGGGGTGGAGACCCAGTACTTC. Protein: CASRQTGVETQYF.